This entry describes one T cell receptor beta chain. Its antigen is undetermined. The sample comes from a study of cytomegalovirus exposure and HLA in healthy donors. Assay: immunoSEQ multiplex PCR; the TCRdb copy retains only in-frame clones and omits some. The data contain about 68,000 clones, roughly nine tenths of them singletons. The study's findings and limits: Researchers counted around 160 TCR beta chains as cytomegalovirus-associated. The tendency of first-cohort TCR clusters to co-occur in the 120 or so validation repertoires emerged from a later analysis. Rare TCR sequences dominated, though some public TCRs recurred in many donors.

V lost 5 bases, J lost 4 bases, and 5 bases stayed unmatched. CDR1 and CDR2 (germline): MDHEN, SYDVKM. The CDR3 runs 16 residues. This TCR was recovered from a man between 18 and 29 years old in good health and CMV-seronegative. V usage is TRBV28 and J usage is TRBJ2-3, with TRBD2 matching 14 bases. Sequencing was performed on PBMCs. The CDR3 DNA reads TGTGCCAGCAGTACCCGGACTAGCGGGAGGCCAGATACGCAGTATTTT. It is translated as CASSTRTSGRPDTQYF.